This T cell receptor beta chain was obtained from a study of T cells in localized non-small cell lung cancer. Study-level results: The greatest T cell clonality was found in uninvolved adjacent lung (higher than in tumor). Across samples, adjacent lung featured a median around 57 of the top 100 tumor clones. Higher T cell density in the blood was associated with longer overall survival, whereas higher adjacent-lung clonality associated with shorter survival. Only one tumor region was sequenced, so heterogeneity remains possible.

TCRdb's copy holds only in-frame clones and misses some; the assay was immunoSEQ multiplex PCR. Of over 55,000 clones in the sample, 75% to 90% were seen once. With 0 bases removed from V and 0 bases from J, the gap between germline ends came to 13 bases. CDR1 and CDR2 (germline): SGHRS, YFSETQ. The CDR3 consists of 17 residues. For this clone: The antigen remains undetermined.

This sequence originates from a woman aged 35-75 years with stage I lung adenocarcinoma. Source: peripheral blood, taken before any cancer treatment. The genes are TRBV5-1 and TRBJ1-3; D uncertain. Here the CDR3 reads CASSLEFSGSSGNTIYF. CDR3 DNA: TGCGCCAGCAGCTTGGAGTTTTCGGGGTCCTCTGGAAACACCATATATTTT.